This T cell receptor beta chain emerged from a study of blood T cell repertoires in COVID-19. Background on the study: Samples of COVID-19 (acute and convalescent) were obtained from the United States, Italy and Spain. T cells, B-cell-depleted T cells, or PBMCs supplied cDNA or gDNA.

CDR1 is MGHDK, CDR2 SYGVNS, per germline. The CDR3 is 13 residues long. The V end lost 4 bases, the J end lost 2 bases, and 8 bases lay between the germline ends. In the source study's methods: Amplification of reference gene primers was used by the study to estimate nucleated cell counts. Sequencing used immunoSEQ multiplex PCR; TCRdb keeps in-frame clones, though not all of them. For V, J and clone size, that table is used; D and trimming come from the DNA. The sample lists some 100,000 clones, 88% occurring once. This TCR was sampled from a woman in her sixties or seventies with acute or convalescent COVID-19. Sequenced input: peripheral blood. The chain couples TRBV25-1 to TRBJ1-1; D is unclear. The CDR3 region is CASSGRGNTEAFF. The CDR3, as DNA: TGTGCCAGCAGTGGCAGAGGAAACACTGAAGCTTTCTTT.